The 22 T cell receptor beta chains presented below share a single source sample, sequenced in a study of Graves' ophthalmopathy and Graves' hyperthyroidism. Amplified material comprised TCR beta CDR3 regions derived from RNA transcripts. HTBI-primed RT-PCR formed the first round, and a multiplex PCR formed the second. Via MiXCR, TCRdb re-called the multiplex PCR reads, giving one row per CDR3 protein. The data hold about 740,000 distinct CDR3 sequences, with roughly two fifths observed a single time. The sample was peripheral blood. Every receptor here comes from an adult man with Graves' ophthalmopathy.

The V call is TRBV15, the J call TRBJ2-7; the match to TRBD1 covers 7 bases. The CDR3 length is 12 residues. With 11 bases clipped from V and 2 bases from J, the junction kept 6 bases outside the gene matches. Germline assignment: CDR1 LNHNV and CDR2 YYDKDF (reference sequence). The CDR3 nucleotides are TGTGCCCATGGACAGGCGCCCTACGAGCAGTACTTC. This encodes CAHGQAPYEQYF.

The rearrangement joins TRBV7-9 to TRBJ2-2, with TRBD2 identical over 7 bases. Per the germline V gene, CDR1 is SEHNR and CDR2 is FQNEAQ (reference sequence). The V gene end was trimmed by 11 bases and the J gene end by 6 bases; junction bases not matched to a gene: 3. The CDR3 has 11 amino acids. CDR3 sequence reads: CAWAGAGELFF. The CDR3 DNA sequence: TGTGCCTGGGCGGGAGCCGGGGAGCTGTTTTTT.

This clonotype was seen a single time. The chain couples TRBV20-1 to TRBJ1-1; the match to TRBD1 covers 7 bases. The CDR3 runs to 16 residues. Trimming cost V 4 bases and J 0 bases; bases outside gene matches: 11. Germline V gene sequence: CDR1 DFQATT, CDR2 SNEGSKA (reference sequence). The CDR3 is CSATPRGHFLNTEAFF. The CDR3 coding sequence is TGCAGTGCTACACCGAGGGGGCACTTTCTGAACACTGAAGCTTTCTTT.

A word on this clonotype: A much larger clone sits a single nucleotide away, making a read error possible. This chain links TRBV20-1 with TRBJ2-2; 12 bases are shared with TRBD2. Unmatched junction bases numbered 5, after V lost 5 bases and J lost 4 bases. This CDR3 has 15 amino acids. Germline V lookup: CDR1 DFQATT, CDR2 SNEGSKA (reference sequence). The CDR3 DNA sequence: TGCAGTGCTGGGGAGACTAGCGGGGGCACCGGGGAGCTGTTTTTT. It yields the protein CSAGETSGGTGELFF.

This chain uses TRBV2 with TRBJ1-1, with D maybe TRBD1 (5 bases). Looked up from germline, CDR1 is SNHLY and CDR2 is FYNNEI. The CDR3 extends over 14 amino acids. The V gene lost 7 bases and the J gene lost 4 bases, with 16 bases spanning the gap. CDR3 nucleotide sequence: TGTGCCAGCACCTGGGGAGGGGAGGGCACTGAAGCTTTCTTT. Its translation is CASTWGGEGTEAFF.

The V gene is TRBV7-4, the J gene TRBJ1-3; TRBD1 matches 8 bases. The ends lost 5 bases at V and 2 bases at J; junction bases unmatched: 8. CDR3 size: 16 residues. CDR1 and CDR2 (germline): SGHVT, SQSDAQ. The CDR3 nucleotides read TGTGCCAGCAGCCCCCGGACAGGGTCAACTGGAAACACCATATATTTT. Translated, it gives CASSPRTGSTGNTIYF.

This clonotype was detected a few times. V is TRBV7-9 and J is TRBJ2-2; D gene uncertain. V gave up 9 bases and J gave up 2 bases, with 10 bases separating them. Germline CDR1 SEHNR, CDR2 FQNEAQ (reference sequence). There are 13 residues in the CDR3. The CDR3 region has the DNA TGTGCCAGACACGCCATTAACACCGGGGAGCTGTTTTTT. It encodes CARHAINTGELFF.

V usage is TRBV20-1 and J usage is TRBJ1-5; 7 positions match TRBD1. CDR3 length: 13 amino acids. CDR1 is DFQATT and CDR2 is SNEGSKA in the germline V gene (reference sequence). V dropped 7 bases and J dropped 7; count of bases not matched to a gene: 10. This CDR3 reads CSVLHRGDQPQHF. For the CDR3, the DNA is TGCAGTGTTCTCCACAGGGGCGACCAGCCCCAGCATTTT.

The CDR3 coding sequence is TGCAGTGCGTTGAGACTTGGGGATATGAGCAATCAGCCCCAGCATTTT. Its protein product is CSALRLGDMSNQPQHF. The J gene is TRBJ1-5, the V gene TRBV20-1; D unresolved. CDR3 size: 16 residues. Germline V gene data show CDR1 as DFQATT and CDR2 as SNEGSKA (reference sequence). Trimming took 6 bases from V and 1 from J, leaving 19 bases between them.

This clonotype has at least ten counts. V is TRBV10-2 and J is TRBJ2-5; D may be TRBD1 (6 bases). Germline assignment: CDR1 WSHSY and CDR2 SAAADI. Trimming cost V 6 bases and J 9 bases, with 11 bases left between them. The CDR3 loop spans 11 amino acids. The CDR3: CASSKQGPQYF. CDR3 bases: TGCGCCAGCAGCAAACAGGGACCCCAGTACTTC.

Concerning this clonotype: A much larger clone sits a single nucleotide away, making a read error possible. CDR3 sequence reads: CVSSLASGADGYTF. CDR3 DNA: TGTGTCAGCAGCTTAGCGTCCGGCGCGGATGGCTACACCTTC. The rearrangement uses TRBV7-2 and TRBJ1-2, with D unresolved. This CDR3 region has 14 residues. In germline, CDR1 is SGHTA, CDR2 FQGNSA.

This clonotype was counted at least ten times. This chain connects TRBV29-1 to TRBJ2-7; 12 positions match TRBD2. Germline CDR1 reads SQVTM; CDR2 reads ANQGSEA. V shed 4 bases, J shed 1 base, and the junction held 8 bases outside the gene matches. The CDR3 has 16 amino acids. Here the CDR3 DNA reads TGCAGCGTTGTCGGGACTAGCGGGTTCAGGTCCTACGAGCAGTACTTC. Amino acid sequence: CSVVGTSGFRSYEQYF.

This clonotype has more than one count but fewer than ten. This chain links TRBV29-1 with TRBJ1-5; D perhaps matches TRBD2 (7 bases). The end of the DNA is better explained by TRBJ2-3, so the J call may be wrong. The CDR3 consists of 13 residues. From germline, CDR1 is SQVTM and CDR2 ANQGSEA. The DNA of the CDR3 is TGCAGCGTTGAGCGGGGGCGCGGAGATACGCAGTATTTT. Translated: CSVERGRGDTQYF.

The sample holds many counts of this clonotype. The chain joins TRBV5-5 to TRBJ2-3, with 7 bases aligning to TRBD2. The CDR3 length is 17 residues. The trim removed 0 bases at V and 5 bases at J, leaving 12 bases unmatched. Germline V gene lookup returns CDR1 SGHKS and CDR2 YYEKEE (reference sequence). CDR3 in amino acids: CASSLAVASGLGDTQYF. The CDR3 coding sequence is TGTGCCAGCAGCTTGGCCGTGGCTAGCGGTTTGGGAGATACGCAGTATTTT.

This clonotype was counted only a few times. Its ends do not fully match the called genes, so a read error is possible. The chain carries TRBV15 and TRBJ2-7, with a possible D match to TRBD1 (5 bases). CDR3 length: 14 amino acids. Germline CDR1 reads LNHNV; CDR2 reads YYDKDF (reference sequence). CDR3 DNA sequence: TGTGCCACCAGTAGAGGACATAGCTCCTACGAGCAGTACTTC. Amino acid sequence: CATSRGHSSYEQYF. Filled out from reference TRBV15 and TRBJ2-7, the complete variable domain reads DAMVIQNPRYQVTQFGKPVTLSCSQTLNHNVMYWYQQKSSQAPKLLFHYYDKDFNNEADTPDNFQSRRPNTSFCFLDIRSPGLGDTAMYLCATSRGHSSYEQYFGPGTRLTVT.

This clonotype was picked up many times. The junction departs from germline at one end; a sequencing error may be responsible. This rearrangement joins TRBV7-7 to TRBJ2-5; the D gene could be TRBD1 or TRBD2 (6 bases each). Per the germline V gene, CDR1 is SSHAT and CDR2 is FNYEAQ (reference sequence). The CDR3 length is 15 residues. This chain's CDR3 is CASSLADSHGETQYF. The CDR3 DNA is TGTGCTAGCAGCTTAGCGGACAGCCATGGGGAGACCCAGTACTTC.

Of note for this clonotype: One end of the junction fails to match germline, which may point to a read error. This sequence joins TRBV7-8 and TRBJ1-2, with D possibly TRBD1 on 6 matching bases. CDR3 length: 17 amino acids. The germline V gene encodes CDR1 SGHVS and CDR2 FQNEAQ. The CDR3 sequence: CASSQEFGGARVYGYTF. Here the CDR3 DNA reads TGCGCCAGCAGCCAAGAGTTCGGGGGGGCGCGGGTCTATGGCTACACCTTC.

This clonotype was seen ten or more times. The CDR3 protein is CASSYSSRSPLHF. CDR3 coding DNA: TGTGCCAGCAGTTACTCATCCAGGTCACCCCTCCACTTT. The V call is TRBV6-5, the J call TRBJ1-6; no clear D. This CDR3 has 13 amino acids. The ends were cut back, 0 bases at V and 10 bases at J, with 7 bases in the middle. Looked up from germline, CDR1 is MNHEY and CDR2 is SVGAGI.

This clonotype was detected only a few times. The chain's CDR3 is CAIKSSYNSPLHF. CDR3 coding DNA: TGTGCCATCAAGAGCTCCTATAATTCACCCCTCCACTTT. The chain employs TRBV6-5 and TRBJ1-6; D gene uncertain. Trimming took off 10 bases at V and 0 bases at J, with 7 bases between the two ends. This CDR3 is 13 amino acids long. CDR1 MNHEY and CDR2 SVGAGI come from the germline V gene.

The chain couples TRBV2 to TRBJ1-2; 8 bases map to TRBD1. Germline CDR1 and CDR2: SNHLY and FYNNEI. This CDR3 is 15 amino acids long. With V trimmed by 5 bases and J by 6 bases, 11 bases remained unmatched. Here the CDR3 reads CASSKTTGAVDGYTF. CDR3 DNA sequence: TGTGCCAGCAGTAAGACGACAGGGGCCGTAGATGGCTACACCTTC.

Concerning this clonotype itself: One end of the junction varies from germline; a read error may be responsible. The rearrangement joins TRBV7-2 to TRBJ2-2; maybe TRBD2 (6 bases). The CDR3 covers 17 residues. Germline V gives CDR1 SGHTA, CDR2 FQGNSA. CDR3 nucleotide sequence: TGTGCCAGCAGCTCGACCTCGTACGGGCAGGGTGGCGGGGAGCTGCTTTTT. This codes for CASSSTSYGQGGGELLF.

The chain's CDR3 is CASSSLPAGTGYTGELFF. The CDR3 DNA sequence: TGTGCCAGCAGCTCCCTTCCCGCCGGGACAGGATACACCGGGGAGCTGTTTTTT. The V gene is TRBV7-6, the J gene TRBJ2-2, with 8 bases matching TRBD1. CDR3 length equals 18 residues. V lost 4 bases, J lost 3 bases, and 13 bases stayed unmatched. From germline, CDR1 is SGHVS and CDR2 FNYEAQ.